These T cell receptor beta chains were read from a single sample in a study of cytomegalovirus exposure and HLA in healthy donors. Profiling relied on immunoSEQ multiplex PCR, and the TCRdb table lists in-frame clones only, not all of them. The sample has under 200,000 clones, about 81% seen once. Material: PBMCs. The receptors were gathered from a young woman in good health and CMV-seronegative. The CDR3 runs from the conserved cysteine through the conserved F or W. The D gene is left open where the match is weak. Clone size appears in some rows only: once, few, many, or a class for an expanded clone.

d_gene	v_gene	j_gene	abundance	CDR3aa	CDR3nt
TRBD1	TRBV6-1	TRBJ1-4	.	CASSERQGASEKLFF	TGTGCCAGCAGTGAACGACAGGGGGCCTCTGAAAAGCTGTTTTTT
.	TRBV2	TRBJ2-4	.	CASRRLGHSENIQYF	TGTGCCAGTCGACGGCTTGGGCACTCTGAAAACATTCAGTACTTC
.	TRBV4-2	TRBJ2-6	few	CASSQDNSGANVLTF	TGTGCCAGCAGCCAAGACAACTCTGGGGCCAACGTCCTGACTTTC
.	TRBV6-5	TRBJ2-1	.	CASSSTPYNEQFF	TGTGCCAGCAGCTCTACGCCGTACAATGAGCAGTTCTTC
.	TRBV7-8	TRBJ2-4	.	CASSLIGQRNIQYF	TGTGCCAGCAGCTTAATTGGACAGCGAAACATTCAGTACTTC
.	TRBV5-8	TRBJ2-1	.	CASSFQGLSYNEQFF	TGTGCCAGCAGCTTTCAGGGGCTCTCCTACAATGAGCAGTTCTTC
.	TRBV5-4	TRBJ2-1	once	CASSFYSATHSYNEQFF	TGTGCCAGCAGCTTTTATTCTGCGACTCATTCCTACAATGAGCAGTTCTTC
TRBD1	TRBV7-9	TRBJ1-1	.	CASSYGGTGEQRAFF	TGTGCCAGCAGCTACGGAGGGACAGGGGAACAGCGGGCTTTCTTT
.	TRBV19	TRBJ1-1	.	CASSKGQNTEAFF	TGTGCCAGTAGTAAAGGACAGAACACTGAAGCTTTCTTT
.	TRBV15	TRBJ1-5	.	CATSRADRDFGQPQHF	TGTGCCACCAGCAGAGCTGACCGGGACTTCGGTCAGCCCCAGCATTTT
TRBD1	TRBV19	TRBJ1-1	.	CASISGTGFMNTEAFF	TGTGCCAGTATCTCTGGGACAGGATTCATGAACACTGAAGCTTTCTTT
.	TRBV7-2	TRBJ2-2	.	CASSLASNTGELFF	TGTGCCAGCAGCTTAGCTAGTAACACCGGGGAGCTGTTTTTT
TRBD1	TRBV30	TRBJ1-5	.	CAWTSGQGRRQHF	TGTGCCTGGACTTCGGGACAGGGAAGAAGGCAGCATTTT
.	TRBV27	TRBJ2-7	once	CASSSPRARGYEQYF	TGTGCCAGCAGTTCCCCCCGGGCCCGGGGCTACGAGCAGTACTTC
.	TRBV6-1	TRBJ1-4	.	CASIGQFYEKLFF	TGTGCCAGCATAGGACAGTTTTATGAAAAACTGTTTTTT
.	TRBV5-1	TRBJ2-5	.	CASRLAEFGEETQYF	TGCGCCAGCAGATTAGCGGAGTTTGGGGAAGAGACCCAGTACTTC
.	TRBV7-9	TRBJ2-7	.	CASSVGPSGKTYEQYF	TGTGCCAGCAGCGTAGGCCCGAGCGGAAAAACCTACGAGCAGTACTTC
.	TRBV7-9	TRBJ1-2	.	CASSLFQGLGYGYTF	TGTGCCAGCAGCTTATTTCAGGGACTGGGCTATGGCTACACCTTC
TRBD1	TRBV5-1	TRBJ1-5	few	CASSTTGLGNQPQHF	TGCGCCAGCAGCACGACAGGGCTTGGCAATCAGCCCCAGCATTTT
TRBD1	TRBV19	TRBJ2-7	.	CASQAGTASYEQYF	TGTGCCTCCCAAGCCGGGACAGCCTCCTACGAGCAGTACTTC
.	TRBV2	TRBJ2-5	.	CASRRTAQETQYF	TGTGCCAGCAGACGGACAGCTCAAGAGACCCAGTACTTC
.	TRBV14	TRBJ2-7	.	CASSHPTVPGESYEQYF	TGTGCCAGCAGCCATCCTACGGTCCCAGGGGAGTCCTACGAGCAGTACTTC
.	TRBV29-1	TRBJ1-3	.	CSVGTAGNTIYF	TGCAGCGTTGGGACAGCAGGAAACACCATATATTTT
.	TRBV14	TRBJ1-2	.	CASSPGYRISYGYTF	TGTGCCAGCAGCCCGGGTTACAGGATCTCGTATGGCTACACCTTC
.	TRBV7-8	TRBJ2-7	.	CASSLNNNRGGYEQYF	TGTGCCAGCAGCTTAAACAATAACAGGGGAGGCTACGAGCAGTACTTC
.	TRBV7-3	TRBJ2-7	.	CASSQDREGEQYF	TGTGCCAGCAGTCAGGACAGGGAGGGCGAGCAGTACTTC
TRBD2	TRBV7-9	TRBJ2-7	.	CSSSVGTGGRGEQYF	TGTTCCAGCAGCGTAGGGACGGGGGGAAGGGGCGAGCAGTACTTC
TRBD1	TRBV7-3	TRBJ1-1	once	CASSPGQLLNTEAFF	TGTGCCAGCAGCCCGGGACAGCTCTTGAACACTGAAGCTTTCTTT
.	TRBV6-6	TRBJ1-4	once	CAIKTGGSNEKLFF	TGTGCCATAAAAACAGGAGGGTCTAATGAAAAACTGTTTTTT
.	TRBV7-3	TRBJ1-5	.	CASTRAPGNQPQHF	TGTGCCAGCACGCGTGCCCCGGGAAACCAGCCCCAGCATTTT
TRBD1	TRBV2	TRBJ2-3	.	CASSAFGGQGGTDTQYF	TGTGCCAGCAGCGCTTTTGGGGGACAGGGGGGTACAGATACGCAGTATTTT
TRBD1	TRBV7-8	TRBJ2-5	.	CASSPRTPHRDREQETQYF	TGTGCCAGCAGCCCCCGGACGCCGCACCGGGACAGAGAACAAGAGACCCAGTACTTC
.	TRBV9	TRBJ1-6	.	CASSVGSSYNSPLHF	TGTGCCAGCAGCGTAGGGAGCTCCTATAATTCACCCCTCCACTTT
.	TRBV7-6	TRBJ2-1	.	CASSFLAEQFF	TGTGCCAGCAGCTTCCTAGCGGAGCAGTTCTTC
.	TRBV5-6	TRBJ1-2	.	CASSSQDSYGYTF	TGTGCCAGCAGCTCGCAAGACAGCTATGGCTACACCTTC
.	TRBV7-3	TRBJ2-3	.	CASSLIPLVADTQYF	TGTGCCAGCAGCTTGATACCCCTCGTCGCGGATACGCAGTATTTT
.	TRBV10-3	TRBJ2-1	once	CAITEDSNNEQFF	TGTGCCATCACCGAGGACAGCAACAATGAGCAGTTCTTC
.	TRBV5-1	TRBJ1-1	.	CASYQGMNTEAFF	TGCGCCAGCTATCAGGGGATGAACACTGAAGCTTTCTTT
TRBD1	TRBV6-5	TRBJ1-5	.	CASRTGNQPQHF	TGTGCCAGCAGGACAGGGAACCAGCCCCAGCATTTT
TRBD1	TRBV13	TRBJ1-2	.	CASRTTGFVGYTF	TGTGCCAGCAGGACGACAGGGTTTGTTGGCTACACCTTC
TRBD1	TRBV5-4	TRBJ1-6	.	CASSLGTGGRSPLHF	TGTGCCAGCAGCTTGGGGACAGGGGGCAGGTCACCCCTCCACTTT
.	TRBV4-1	TRBJ1-2	.	CASSQGRNGYTF	TGCGCCAGCAGCCAGGGCAGGAATGGCTACACCTTC
.	TRBV5-1	TRBJ1-1	.	CASSLVGGGTEAFF	TGCGCCAGCAGCTTGGTTGGGGGAGGAACTGAAGCTTTCTTT
.	TRBV6-1	TRBJ2-7	.	CASSTGPYEQYF	TGTGCCAGCAGTACAGGGCCCTACGAGCAGTACTTC
TRBD2	TRBV5-5	TRBJ2-3	.	CASSLFSGGGDTQYF	TGTGCCAGCAGCTTATTTAGCGGGGGTGGAGATACGCAGTATTTT
TRBD2	TRBV11-2	TRBJ2-3	.	CASSSRVSIAGVPDTQYF	TGTGCCAGCAGCTCTAGGGTCTCTATAGCGGGAGTCCCAGATACGCAGTATTTT
TRBD1	TRBV29-1	TRBJ1-1	.	CSVGFTGGGTEAFF	TGCAGCGTCGGCTTTACAGGGGGGGGGACTGAAGCTTTCTTT
TRBD1	TRBV5-1	TRBJ2-7	.	CASSSQGASYEQYF	TGCGCCAGCAGCTCGCAGGGGGCTTCCTACGAGCAGTACTTC
TRBD1	TRBV15	TRBJ2-7	.	CATRGTGTYEQYF	TGTGCCACCAGAGGGACAGGGACGTACGAGCAGTACTTC
.	TRBV10-3	TRBJ2-5	.	CAISESGGPGTQYF	TGTGCCATCAGTGAGTCGGGGGGGCCAGGGACCCAGTACTTC
.	TRBV28	TRBJ1-4	.	CASNQSNEKLFF	TGTGCCAGCAACCAGTCTAATGAAAAACTGTTTTTT
TRBD1	TRBV7-6	TRBJ1-4	.	CASSPKGQAGNEKLFF	TGTGCCAGCAGCCCGAAAGGACAGGCTGGTAATGAAAAACTGTTTTTT
TRBD1	TRBV7-9	TRBJ1-1	.	CASSWGQWDTEAFF	TGTGCCAGCAGCTGGGGACAGTGGGACACTGAAGCTTTCTTT